This T cell receptor beta chain emerged from a study of cytomegalovirus exposure and HLA in healthy donors. Vbeta (60) and Jbeta (13) primers were used in the PCR. Measured with immunoSEQ multiplex PCR; TCRdb has only the in-frame clones, and not every one. The sample shows roughly 120,000 clones, 73% of them seen only once. Unrecorded immune exposure was likely among donors, who were nominally healthy when sampled. Trimming removed 2 bases from V and 2 bases from J; junction bases left unmatched: 5. CDR3 length equals 16 residues. Germline V lookup: CDR1 MGHDK, CDR2 SYGVNS. For this clone: The antigen remains unidentified.

Notes on the study in general: Equally common other TCR beta chains were less clonally expanded than HLA-associated ones, a later analysis found.

Sequenced: PBMCs. This clonotype was obtained from a woman aged 40 to 50 in good health and CMV-seronegative. The chain has TRBV25-1 and TRBJ2-3, with 9 bases matching TRBD2. CDR3 amino acids: CASSEGTSGPTDTQYF. DNA for the CDR3: TGTGCCAGCAGTGAAGGTACTAGCGGGCCCACAGATACGCAGTATTTT. Looking up the rest from reference TRBV25-1 and TRBJ2-3 gives the full variable domain: EADIYQTPRYLVIGTGKKITLECSQTMGHDKMYWYQQDPGMELHLIHYSYGVNSTEKGDLSSESTVSRIRTEHFPLTLESARPSHTSQYLCASSEGTSGPTDTQYFGPGTRLTVL.